This TCR beta chain was sequenced during a study of T cell responses to AZD1222 COVID-19 vaccine. Regarding the study as a whole: Only 6 or 7 AZD1222 recipients tested seropositive at baseline.

Notes on this clone: The antigen is undetermined.

Pooled in the analysis were second doses at about 4 or about 12 weeks. The V and J ends lost 5 bases and 12 bases respectively, with 23 bases between them. Germline CDR1 and CDR2: LGHDT and YNNKEL (reference sequence). This CDR3 comprises 14 residues. Produced via immunoSEQ multiplex PCR; TCRdb's table is partial and in-frame only. The repertoire has tens of thousands of clones, more than 85% of them found once; the top ten carry around 7.9%. The TCR was taken from an adult who received the AZD1222 COVID-19 vaccine. The V call is TRBV3-1 (or the pseudogene TRBV3-2), the J call TRBJ2-7; D may correspond to TRBD1 or TRBD2 (5 bases each). The specimen comprised peripheral blood, sampled 28 days after the second AZD1222 dose. In nucleotides, the CDR3 is TGTGCCAGCAGCTATTCCCGGGACCGTCTTCTACCGTACTTC. Translating gives CASSYSRDRLLPYF.